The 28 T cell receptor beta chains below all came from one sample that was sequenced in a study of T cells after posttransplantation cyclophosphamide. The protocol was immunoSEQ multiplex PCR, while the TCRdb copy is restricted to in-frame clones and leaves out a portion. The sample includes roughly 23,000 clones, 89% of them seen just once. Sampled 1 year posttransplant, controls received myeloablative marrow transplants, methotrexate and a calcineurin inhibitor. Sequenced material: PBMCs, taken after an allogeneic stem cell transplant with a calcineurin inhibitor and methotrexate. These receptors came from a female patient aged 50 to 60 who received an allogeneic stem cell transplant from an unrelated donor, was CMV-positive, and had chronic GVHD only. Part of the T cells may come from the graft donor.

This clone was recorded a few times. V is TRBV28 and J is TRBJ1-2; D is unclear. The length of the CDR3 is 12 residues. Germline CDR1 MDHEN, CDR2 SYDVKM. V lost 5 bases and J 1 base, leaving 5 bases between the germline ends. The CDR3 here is CASSRFNYGYTF. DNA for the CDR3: TGTGCCAGCAGTCGTTTTAACTATGGCTACACCTTC.

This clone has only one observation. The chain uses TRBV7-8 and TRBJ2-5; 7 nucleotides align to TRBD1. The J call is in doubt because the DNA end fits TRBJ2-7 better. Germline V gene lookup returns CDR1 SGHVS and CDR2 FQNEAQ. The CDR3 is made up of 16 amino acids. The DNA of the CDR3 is TGTGCCAGCAGCTTAGTCCGACTACAGGGGCGGAACGAGCAGTACTTC. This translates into CASSLVRLQGRNEQYF.

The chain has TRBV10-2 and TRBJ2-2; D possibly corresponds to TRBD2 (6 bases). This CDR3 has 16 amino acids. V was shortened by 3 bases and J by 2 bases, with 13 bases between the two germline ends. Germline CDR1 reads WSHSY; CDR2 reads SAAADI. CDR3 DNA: TGCGCCAGCAGTGAAGATGGCGGGGTTAACACCGGGGAGCTGTTTTTT. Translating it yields CASSEDGGVNTGELFF.

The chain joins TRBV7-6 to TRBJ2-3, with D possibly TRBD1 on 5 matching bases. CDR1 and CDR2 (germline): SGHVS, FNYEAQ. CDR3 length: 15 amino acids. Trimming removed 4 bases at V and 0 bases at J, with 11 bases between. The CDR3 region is CASSSDSMSTDTQYF. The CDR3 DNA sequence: TGTGCCAGCAGCTCAGACAGTATGAGCACAGATACGCAGTATTTT.

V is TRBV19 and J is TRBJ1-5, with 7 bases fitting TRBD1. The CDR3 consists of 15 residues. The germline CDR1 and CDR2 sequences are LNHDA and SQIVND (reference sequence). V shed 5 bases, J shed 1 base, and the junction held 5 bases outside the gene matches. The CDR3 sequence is CASSLYRGSNQPQHF. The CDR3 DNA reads TGTGCCAGTAGTTTATACAGGGGCAGCAATCAGCCCCAGCATTTT.

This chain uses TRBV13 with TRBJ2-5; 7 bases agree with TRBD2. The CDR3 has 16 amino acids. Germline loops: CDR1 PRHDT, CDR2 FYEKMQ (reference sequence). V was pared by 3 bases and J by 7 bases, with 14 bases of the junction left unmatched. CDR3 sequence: CASSFIAGVTPGTQYF. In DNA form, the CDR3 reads TGTGCCAGCAGCTTTATCGCGGGAGTGACTCCGGGGACCCAGTACTTC.

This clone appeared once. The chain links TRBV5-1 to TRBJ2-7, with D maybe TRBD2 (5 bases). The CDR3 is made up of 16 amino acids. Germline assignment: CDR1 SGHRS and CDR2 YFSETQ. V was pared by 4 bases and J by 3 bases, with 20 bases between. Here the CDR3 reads CASSLYPGAANYEQYF. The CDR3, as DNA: TGCGCCAGCAGCCTTTACCCCGGAGCGGCCAACTACGAGCAGTACTTC. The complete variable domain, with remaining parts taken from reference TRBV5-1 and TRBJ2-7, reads KAGVTQTPRYLIKTRGQQVTLSCSPISGHRSVSWYQQTPGQGLQFLFEYFSETQRNKGNFPGRFSGRQFSNSRSEMNVSTLELGDSALYLCASSLYPGAANYEQYFGPGTRLTVT.

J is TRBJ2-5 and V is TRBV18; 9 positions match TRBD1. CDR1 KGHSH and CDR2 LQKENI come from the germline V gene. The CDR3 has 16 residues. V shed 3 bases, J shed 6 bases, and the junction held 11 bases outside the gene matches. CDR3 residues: CASSPAKTGGSKTQYF. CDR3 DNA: TGTGCCAGCTCACCGGCTAAGACAGGGGGAAGCAAGACCCAGTACTTC.

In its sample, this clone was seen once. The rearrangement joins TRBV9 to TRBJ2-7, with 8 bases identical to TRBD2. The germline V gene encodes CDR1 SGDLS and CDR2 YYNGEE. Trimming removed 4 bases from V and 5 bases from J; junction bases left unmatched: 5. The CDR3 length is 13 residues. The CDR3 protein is CASSQAGVDEQYF. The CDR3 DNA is TGTGCCAGCAGCCAAGCGGGAGTCGACGAGCAGTACTTC.

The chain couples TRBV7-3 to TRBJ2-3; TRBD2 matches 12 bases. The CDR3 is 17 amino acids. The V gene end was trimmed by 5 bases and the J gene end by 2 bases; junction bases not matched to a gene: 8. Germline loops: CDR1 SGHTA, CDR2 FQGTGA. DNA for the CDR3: TGTGCCAGCAGCCCACACAGACTAGCGGGAGTCACAGATACGCAGTATTTT. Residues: CASSPHRLAGVTDTQYF. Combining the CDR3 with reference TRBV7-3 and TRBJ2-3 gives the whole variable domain GAGVSQTPSNKVTEKGKYVELRCDPISGHTALYWYRQSLGQGPEFLIYFQGTGAADDSGLPNDRFFAVRPEGSVSTLKIQRTERGDSAVYLCASSPHRLAGVTDTQYFGPGTRLTVL.

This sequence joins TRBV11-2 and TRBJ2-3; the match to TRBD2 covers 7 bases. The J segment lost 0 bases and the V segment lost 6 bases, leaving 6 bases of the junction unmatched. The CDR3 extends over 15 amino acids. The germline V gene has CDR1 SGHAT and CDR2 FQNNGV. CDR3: CASRLLALSTDTQYF. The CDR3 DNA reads TGTGCCAGCAGACTACTAGCGTTAAGCACAGATACGCAGTATTTT.

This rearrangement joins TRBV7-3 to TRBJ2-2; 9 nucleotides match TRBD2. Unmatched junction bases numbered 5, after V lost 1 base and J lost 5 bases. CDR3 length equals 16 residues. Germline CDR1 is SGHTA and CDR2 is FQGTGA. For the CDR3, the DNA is TGTGCCAGCAGCTTAATACTAGCGGGCAAAACCGGGGAGCTGTTTTTT. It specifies CASSLILAGKTGELFF. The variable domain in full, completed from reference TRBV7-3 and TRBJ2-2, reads GAGVSQTPSNKVTEKGKYVELRCDPISGHTALYWYRQSLGQGPEFLIYFQGTGAADDSGLPNDRFFAVRPEGSVSTLKIQRTERGDSAVYLCASSLILAGKTGELFFGEGSRLTVL.

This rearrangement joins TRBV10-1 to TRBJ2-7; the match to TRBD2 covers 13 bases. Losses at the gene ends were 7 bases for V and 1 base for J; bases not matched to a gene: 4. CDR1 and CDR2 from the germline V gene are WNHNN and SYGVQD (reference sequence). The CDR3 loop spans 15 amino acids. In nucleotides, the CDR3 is TGCGCCAGCATCCCGGGACTAGCGGGGTCCTACGAGCAGTACTTC. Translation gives CASIPGLAGSYEQYF.

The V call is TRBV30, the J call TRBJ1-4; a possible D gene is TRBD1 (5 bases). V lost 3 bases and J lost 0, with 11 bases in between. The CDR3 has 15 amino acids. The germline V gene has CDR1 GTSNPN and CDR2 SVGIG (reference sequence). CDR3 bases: TGTGCCTGGAGGGGGCGGGGTGCAACTAATGAAAAACTGTTTTTT. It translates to CAWRGRGATNEKLFF.

The CDR3 region has the DNA TGTGCCAGCAGCTTTCTAGGTTCTAACTATGGCTACACCTTC. Translating it yields CASSFLGSNYGYTF. The rearrangement joins TRBV7-2 to TRBJ1-2, with D unresolved. The CDR3 runs to 14 residues. Germline V lookup: CDR1 SGHTA, CDR2 FQGNSA. V was cut by 3 bases and J by 0 bases, with 8 bases left in between.

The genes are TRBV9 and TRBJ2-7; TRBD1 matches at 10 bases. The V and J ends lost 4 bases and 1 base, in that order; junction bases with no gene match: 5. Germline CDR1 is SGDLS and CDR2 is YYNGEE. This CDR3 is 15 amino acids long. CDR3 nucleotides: TGTGCCAGCAGCTCCTGGGACAGGGGTTCCTACGAGCAGTACTTC. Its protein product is CASSSWDRGSYEQYF.

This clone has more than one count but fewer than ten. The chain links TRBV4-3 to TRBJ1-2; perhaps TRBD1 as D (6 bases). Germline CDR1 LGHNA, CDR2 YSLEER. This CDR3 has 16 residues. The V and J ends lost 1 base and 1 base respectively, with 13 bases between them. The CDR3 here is CASSQATGPFNYGYTF. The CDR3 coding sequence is TGCGCCAGCAGCCAAGCCACAGGGCCCTTTAACTATGGCTACACCTTC.

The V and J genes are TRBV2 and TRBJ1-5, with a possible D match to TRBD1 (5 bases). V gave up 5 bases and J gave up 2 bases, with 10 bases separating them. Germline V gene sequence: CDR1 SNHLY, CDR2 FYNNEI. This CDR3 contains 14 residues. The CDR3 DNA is TGTGCCAGCAGTCTGATCAGGGGCAATCAGCCCCAGCATTTT. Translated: CASSLIRGNQPQHF.

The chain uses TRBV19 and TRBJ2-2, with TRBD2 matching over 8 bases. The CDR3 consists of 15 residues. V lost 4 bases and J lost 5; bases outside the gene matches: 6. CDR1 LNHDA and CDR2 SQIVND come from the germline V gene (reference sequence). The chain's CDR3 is CASSSGGRFTGELFF. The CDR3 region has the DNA TGTGCCAGTAGTAGCGGGGGGCGATTTACCGGGGAGCTGTTTTTT.

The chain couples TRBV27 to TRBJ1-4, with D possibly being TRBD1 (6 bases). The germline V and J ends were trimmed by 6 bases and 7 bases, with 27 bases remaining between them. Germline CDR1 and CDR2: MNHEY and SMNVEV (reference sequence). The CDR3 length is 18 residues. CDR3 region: CASSNIEDSGLRVEKLFF. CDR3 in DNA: TGTGCCAGCAGCAATATCGAGGACAGCGGCCTAAGGGTTGAAAAACTGTTTTTT.

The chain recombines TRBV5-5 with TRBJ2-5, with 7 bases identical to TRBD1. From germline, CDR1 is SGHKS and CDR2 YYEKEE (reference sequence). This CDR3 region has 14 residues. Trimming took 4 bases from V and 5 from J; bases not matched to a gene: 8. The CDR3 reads CASSPQGRRETQYF. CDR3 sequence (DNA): TGTGCCAGCAGCCCACAGGGGAGAAGGGAGACCCAGTACTTC.

In DNA, the CDR3 is TGCGCCAGCAGCTTGGCGATCAGCCCGGGTCTAGCGGGAATAAAGGAGACCCAGTACTTC. Encoded protein: CASSLAISPGLAGIKETQYF. V gene TRBV5-1 combines with J gene TRBJ2-5, with 9 bases fitting TRBD2. V was clipped by 0 bases and J by 5 bases; unmatched bases: 20. CDR3 length: 20 amino acids. From germline, CDR1 is SGHRS and CDR2 YFSETQ.

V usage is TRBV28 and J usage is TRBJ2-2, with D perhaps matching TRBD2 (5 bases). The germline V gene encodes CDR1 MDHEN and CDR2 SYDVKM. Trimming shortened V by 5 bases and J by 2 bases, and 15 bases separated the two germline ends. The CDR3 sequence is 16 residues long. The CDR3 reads CASSPTLEVNTGELFF. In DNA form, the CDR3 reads TGTGCCAGCAGTCCCACCTTGGAGGTAAACACCGGGGAGCTGTTTTTT.

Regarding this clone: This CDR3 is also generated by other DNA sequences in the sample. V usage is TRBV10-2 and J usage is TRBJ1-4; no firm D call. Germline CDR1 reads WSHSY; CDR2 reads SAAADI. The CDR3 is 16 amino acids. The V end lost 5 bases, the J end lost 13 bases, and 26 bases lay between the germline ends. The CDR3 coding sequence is TGCGCCAGCAGTCCCGAGAGTTCTAGGGAGGTTTCGGGACTGTTTTTT. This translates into CASSPESSREVSGLFF.

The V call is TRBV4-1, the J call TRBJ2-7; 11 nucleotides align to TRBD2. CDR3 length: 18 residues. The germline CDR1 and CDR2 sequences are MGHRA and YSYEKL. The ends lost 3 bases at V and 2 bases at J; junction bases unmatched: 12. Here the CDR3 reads CASSHPTSGLADPYEQYF. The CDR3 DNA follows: TGCGCCAGCAGCCACCCCACCTCGGGACTAGCGGATCCCTACGAGCAGTACTTC.

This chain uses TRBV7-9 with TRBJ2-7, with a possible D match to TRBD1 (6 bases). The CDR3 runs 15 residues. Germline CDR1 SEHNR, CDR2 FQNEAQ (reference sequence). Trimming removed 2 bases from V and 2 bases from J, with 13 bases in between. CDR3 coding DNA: TGTGCCAGCAGCTTAAGTGCAGGGGCTCCCTACGAGCAGTACTTC. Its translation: CASSLSAGAPYEQYF.

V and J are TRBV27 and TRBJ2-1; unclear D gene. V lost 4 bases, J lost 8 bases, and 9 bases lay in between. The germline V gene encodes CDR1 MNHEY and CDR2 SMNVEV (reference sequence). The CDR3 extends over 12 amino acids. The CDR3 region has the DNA TGTGCCAGCAGTTCGACTTGGGATGAGCAGTTCTTC. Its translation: CASSSTWDEQFF.

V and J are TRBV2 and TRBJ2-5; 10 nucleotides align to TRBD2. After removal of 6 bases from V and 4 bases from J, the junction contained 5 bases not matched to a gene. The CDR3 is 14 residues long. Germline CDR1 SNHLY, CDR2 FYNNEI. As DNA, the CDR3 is TGTGCCAGCAGAGGACTAGCGGTTCGAGAGACCCAGTACTTC. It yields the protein CASRGLAVRETQYF.